This T cell receptor beta chain was captured in a study of cytomegalovirus exposure and HLA in healthy donors. Study as a whole: A prior study identified 117 million unique TCR beta sequences from about 180 million T cells.

Researchers ran the PCR with 60 Vbeta and 13 Jbeta primers. Clones were sequenced by immunoSEQ multiplex PCR, and TCRdb holds only the in-frame ones, with some missing. The sample contains some 130,000 clones, 74% of which appear only once. The sample holds a few counts of this clone. As yet, its antigen is unknown. These donors, healthy bone marrow donors, were studied. V lost 2 bases to trimming and J lost 0 bases, with 11 bases between them. This CDR3 has 15 residues. CDR1 SNHLY and CDR2 FYNNEI come from the germline V gene. The study's findings and limits: Later analysis showed TCR association rates varying by HLA locus, highest for DRB1 and lowest for HLA-C.

This sequence was found in a woman aged 50 to 60 in good health and CMV-seropositive. Sequenced sample: PBMCs. The chain uses TRBV2 and TRBJ2-7; D gene uncertain. CDR3 protein: CASSESPVSSYEQYF. The CDR3, as DNA: TGTGCCAGCAGTGAAAGCCCGGTGAGCTCCTACGAGCAGTACTTC.